This TCR beta chain is drawn from a study of blood T cell repertoires in COVID-19. Overall study: In each case, the material was cDNA or gDNA derived from T cells, B-cell-depleted T cells, or PBMCs.

The trim removed 5 bases at V and 3 bases at J, leaving 7 bases unmatched. Germline assignment: CDR1 SEHNR and CDR2 FQNEAQ (reference sequence). The length of the CDR3 is 18 residues. Profiled with immunoSEQ multiplex PCR; TCRdb holds only in-frame clones, not every one. The sample shows about 170,000 clones, more than 85% of them seen only once. Material: peripheral blood. V usage is TRBV7-9 and J usage is TRBJ2-6, with 13 bases fitting TRBD2. This clonotype was obtained from an elderly woman with COVID-19, enrolled during active disease. CDR3 in amino acids: CASSPGLAGVIGANVLTF. The CDR3 DNA reads TGTGCCAGCAGCCCTGGACTAGCGGGAGTGATTGGGGCCAACGTCCTGACTTTC.